The rows below give T cell receptor beta chains drawn from one sample of a study of T-cell reconstitution after alpha-beta-depleted transplantation in children. Using its own MiXCR run on the PCR reads, TCRdb lists one record per CDR3 protein. Counted here are a few hundred thousand distinct CDR3 sequences, roughly 13% occurring once; the ten biggest clones make up 2% to 2.5%. The sample was PBMCs, mostly from graft donor cells, taken 360 days after TCRalphabeta/CD19-depleted stem cell transplant. The receptors originated from a male patient younger than 18 who had a stem cell transplant for acute myeloid leukemia, so the T cells may come from the graft donor. CDR3s include the opening cysteine and the closing phenylalanine or tryptophan. The order of the fields is J gene, V gene, D gene, clone size, CDR3 DNA, CDR3 protein. D genes are given only for firm matches. Clone size is given for some rows only: seen once, a few or many times, or a class if the clone is expanded.

>TRBJ2-7|TRBV12-3/TRBV12-4|TRBD2|few
TGTGCCAGCAGTTCCAGCGGGAGGGAGGACGAGCAGTACTTC
CASSSSGREDEQYF
>TRBJ2-5|TRBV28|TRBD1|few
TGTGCCAGCAGTTCCCGGACAGGATGGAGAGAGACCCAGTACTTC
CASSSRTGWRETQYF
>TRBJ2-5|TRBV2|NA|few
TGTGCCAGCAGACCGAGGCACCAAGAGACCCAGTACTTC
CASRPRHQETQYF
>TRBJ2-1|TRBV11-1|TRBD2|few
TGTGCCAGCAGCACCGGGACTAGCGGTCCTAGCTCCTACAATGAGCAGTTCTTC
CASSTGTSGPSSYNEQFF
>TRBJ2-7|TRBV5-1|TRBD2|few
TGCGCCAGCAGCTTTAGCGGGGACCTATACGAGCAGTACTTC
CASSFSGDLYEQYF
>TRBJ1-5|TRBV6-5|NA|few
TGTGCCAGCAGTCGCCAGGTAGCAGGGCCCCAGCATTTT
CASSRQVAGPQHF
>TRBJ2-3|TRBV19|TRBD1|few
TGTGCCAGTCTAGGGACAGGGAATCGGTATTTT
CASLGTGNRYF
>TRBJ2-2|TRBV20-1|NA|few
TGCAGTGCTAGACTCTTGAAAACGGACACCGGGGAGCTGTTTTTT
CSARLLKTDTGELFF
>TRBJ1-5|TRBV25-1|NA|NA
TGTGCCAGCAGTGAAGGCTCGACGGGTTATAGCAATCAGCCCCAGCATTTT
CASSEGSTGYSNQPQHF
>TRBJ2-3|TRBV7-9|NA|few
TGTGCCAGCAGCGTTGGGCGGGTAGATACGCAGTATTTT
CASSVGRVDTQYF
>TRBJ2-3|TRBV9|NA|NA
TGTGCCAGCAGCGTAGGAGGGATTCCTAGCACAGATACGCAGTATTTT
CASSVGGIPSTDTQYF
>TRBJ2-7|TRBV4-3|TRBD1|NA
TGCGCCAGCAGCCAGGGGCGGACAGGACGCTACGAGCAGTACTTC
CASSQGRTGRYEQYF
>TRBJ2-1|TRBV29-1|TRBD2|many
TGCAGCGCTGGGGGTGCGACTAGCGGTTATTACAATGAGCAGTTCTTC
CSAGGATSGYYNEQFF
>TRBJ2-1|TRBV7-6|TRBD2|NA
TGTGCCAGCAGCTTAGGGGGAGGGGAGCCTTACAATGAGCAGTTCTTC
CASSLGGGEPYNEQFF
>TRBJ2-4|TRBV6-2/TRBV6-3|NA|NA
TGTGCCAGCAGTTACGGGACCATTTTTAACATTCAGTACTTC
CASSYGTIFNIQYF
>TRBJ1-1|TRBV7-3|NA|few
TGTGCCAGCAGCTTAGACAGGCCGAGCACTGAAGCTTTCTTT
CASSLDRPSTEAFF
>TRBJ1-2|TRBV29-1|NA|NA
TGCAGCGTTGAATCCACGGCCTACTATGGCTACACCTTC
CSVESTAYYGYTF
>TRBJ1-2|TRBV4-2|NA|NA
TGTGCCAGCACCATGGGTCCCTCGGGAGATGGCTACACCTTC
CASTMGPSGDGYTF
>TRBJ2-2|TRBV28|NA|many
TGTGCCAGCAGTTTGCAGGTCCTGGCGAACACCGGGGAGCTGTTTTTT
CASSLQVLANTGELFF
>TRBJ2-7|TRBV20-1|NA|few
TGCAGTGGCAGACTAGTCGCGGGAATCTACGAGCAGTACTTC
CSGRLVAGIYEQYF
>TRBJ2-5|TRBV28|NA|few
TGTGCCAGCACCGACAGTCAAGAGACCCAGTACTTC
CASTDSQETQYF
>TRBJ2-2|TRBV7-6|TRBD1|NA
TGTGCCAGCAGCTCAAACAGGGGGCTAGGCCCGAACACCGGGGAGCTGTTTTTT
CASSSNRGLGPNTGELFF
>TRBJ2-7|TRBV5-5|NA|many
TGTGCCAGCGACGTAGGTACCTACGAGCAGTACTTC
CASDVGTYEQYF
>TRBJ2-1|TRBV7-2|NA|NA
TGTGCCAGCAGCTTAAGGGGGGTGTCCAATGAGCAGTTCTTC
CASSLRGVSNEQFF
>TRBJ1-2|TRBV10-3|NA|NA
TGTGCCATCAGTGACCCAGCCGGGACAATGAACTATGGCTACACCTTC
CAISDPAGTMNYGYTF
>TRBJ2-5|TRBV19|NA|NA
TGTGCCAGTAGTACGACAAATCCGTACCAAGAGACCCAGTACTTC
CASSTTNPYQETQYF
>TRBJ1-2|TRBV7-2|NA|many
TGTGCCAGCAGCTTACAAACAGGCAACTATGGCTACACCTTC
CASSLQTGNYGYTF
>TRBJ2-5|TRBV20-1|TRBD2|few
TGCAGTGCTAGGTGGACTAGCTTAGCGGGGACCCAGTACTTC
CSARWTSLAGTQYF
>TRBJ2-5|TRBV12-3/TRBV12-4|TRBD1|few
TGTGCCAGCAGTCGGACAGGGACGAGGGAGACCCAGTACTTC
CASSRTGTRETQYF
>TRBJ2-5|TRBV6-5|NA|few
TGTGCCAGCAGTTGGGTGCAAGGGGAAAAAGAGACCCAGTACTTC
CASSWVQGEKETQYF
>TRBJ2-1|TRBV5-1|TRBD2|many
TGCGCCAGCAGCCCAACCACTATACTAGCGGGAGGCTGGAATGAGCAGTTCTTC
CASSPTTILAGGWNEQFF
>TRBJ2-2|TRBV12-3/TRBV12-4|TRBD2|few
TGTGCCAGCCTAGCGGGCTCGGGTGTCGGGGAGCTGTTTTTT
CASLAGSGVGELFF
>TRBJ2-1|TRBV19|NA|many
TGTGCCAGTAGTATAGTCGAAACCGGGACTCCGGACTACAATGAGCAGTTCTTC
CASSIVETGTPDYNEQFF
>TRBJ2-1|TRBV7-3|NA|medium-sized
TGTGCCAGCAGCTTTACAGGGACTTCCTCCTACAATGAGCAGTTCTTC
CASSFTGTSSYNEQFF
>TRBJ1-2|TRBV29-1|NA|many
TGCAGCGTTACTGAGGGGTTCTATGGCTACACCTTC
CSVTEGFYGYTF
>TRBJ2-6|TRBV28|NA|few
TGTGCCAGCAGTTCGCTCCCGACCGGGGCCAACGTCCTGACTTTC
CASSSLPTGANVLTF
>TRBJ2-5|TRBV20-1|NA|many
TGCAGTGCTTCCGGGACACTACAAGAGACCCAGTACTTC
CSASGTLQETQYF
>TRBJ1-1|TRBV20-1|NA|few
TGCAGTGCTAGAGATCTCCAGAACCCGAACACTGAAGCTTTCTTT
CSARDLQNPNTEAFF
>TRBJ2-1|TRBV28|TRBD2|few
TGTGCCAGCAGTTTCGCGGGACTAGCGGGCCCCAATGAGCAGTTCTTC
CASSFAGLAGPNEQFF
>TRBJ2-2|TRBV11-2|TRBD1|few
TGTGCCAGCAGTACACGGCTTACGACAGGGTTCGCGAACACCGGGGAGCTGTTTTTT
CASSTRLTTGFANTGELFF
>TRBJ2-5|TRBV12-3/TRBV12-4|NA|few
TGTGCCAGCAGTTTAACAAGCGGGCGCCACCAAGAGACCCAGTACTTC
CASSLTSGRHQETQYF
>TRBJ2-7|TRBV15|NA|many
TGTGCCACCAGCAGATTTGAGGGGGGCTACTACGAGCAGTACTTC
CATSRFEGGYYEQYF
>TRBJ2-7|TRBV29-1|NA|NA
TGCAGCGTTAAAGAAGGAGTACTCCCCTACGAGCAGTACTTC
CSVKEGVLPYEQYF
>TRBJ2-7|TRBV18|TRBD1|many
TGTGCCAGCTCACCAGCGGGACAGGTCTCCTACGAGCAGTACTTC
CASSPAGQVSYEQYF
>TRBJ2-1|TRBV7-2|TRBD2|many
TGTGCCAGCAGCTTCACATCGACTAGCGGTAGATACAATGAGCAGTTCTTC
CASSFTSTSGRYNEQFF
>TRBJ1-5|TRBV10-3|TRBD1|NA
TGTGCCACTAAGACAGGGGACAATCAGCCCCAGCATTTT
CATKTGDNQPQHF
>TRBJ2-4|TRBV4-3|NA|NA
TGCGCCAGCAGCCCCAGGGAGTCGGGGAACATTCAGTACTTC
CASSPRESGNIQYF
>TRBJ2-2|TRBV20-1|TRBD2|many
TGCAGTGCTAGCCGGGGGGACACCGGGGAGCTGTTTTTT
CSASRGDTGELFF
>TRBJ2-7|TRBV28|NA|NA
TGTGCCAGCAGTCCCCTTACCTCGACAGATACTCTAAACGAGCAGTACTTC
CASSPLTSTDTLNEQYF
>TRBJ2-3|TRBV28|TRBD2|few
TGTGCCAGCAGGTTATACCAGCTAGCGGGAGGTCGCACAGATACGCAGTATTTT
CASRLYQLAGGRTDTQYF
>TRBJ2-2|TRBV20-1|TRBD2|few
TGCAGTGCCCGCGGACTAGCGGGAGGAATCACCGGGGAGCTGTTTTTT
CSARGLAGGITGELFF
>TRBJ2-1|TRBV14|TRBD2|NA
TGTGCCAGCAGCCAAGATTGGGGGGGGAATGAGCAGTTCTTC
CASSQDWGGNEQFF
>TRBJ2-5|TRBV7-3|TRBD2|NA
TGTGCCAGCAGCTTGACTAGCGGGTTACAAGAGACCCAGTACTTC
CASSLTSGLQETQYF